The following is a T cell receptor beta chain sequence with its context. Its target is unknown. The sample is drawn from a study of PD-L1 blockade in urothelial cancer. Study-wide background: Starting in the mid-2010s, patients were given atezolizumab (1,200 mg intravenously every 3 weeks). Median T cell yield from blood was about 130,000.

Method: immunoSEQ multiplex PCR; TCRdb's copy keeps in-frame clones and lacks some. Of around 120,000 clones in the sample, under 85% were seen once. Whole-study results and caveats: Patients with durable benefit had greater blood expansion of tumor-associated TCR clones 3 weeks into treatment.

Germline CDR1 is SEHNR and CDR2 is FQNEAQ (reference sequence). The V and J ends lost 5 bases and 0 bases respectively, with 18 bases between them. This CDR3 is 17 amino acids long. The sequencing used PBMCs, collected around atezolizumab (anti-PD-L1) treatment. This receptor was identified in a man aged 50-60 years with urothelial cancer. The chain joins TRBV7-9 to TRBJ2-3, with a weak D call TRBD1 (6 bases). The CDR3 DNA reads TGTGCCAGCAGCCCAGCATCCAGGGGTGGTAGCACAGATACGCAGTATTTT. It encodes CASSPASRGGSTDTQYF.